The rows below give T cell receptor beta chains drawn from one sample of a study of blood T cell repertoires in COVID-19. Assay: immunoSEQ multiplex PCR; the TCRdb copy retains only in-frame clones and omits some. The sample lists about 140,000 clones, approximately 81% seen once, with under 7% in the top ten. The sample was PBMCs or T cells enriched from blood (not recorded which). All receptors come from a man aged 35-49 years with acute COVID-19. Each CDR3 is given with its conserved first and last residue. A D gene is named only where the DNA matches it firmly. Not every row has a clone size; where given, it reads once, few, many or a size class.

J gene: TRBJ2-7
D gene: TRBD1
V gene: TRBV5-6
clone size: .
CDR3 DNA: TGTGCCAGCAGCGGGACAGCTTACGAGCAGTACTTC
CDR3 protein: CASSGTAYEQYF

J gene: TRBJ2-1
D gene: .
V gene: TRBV7-9
clone size: .
CDR3 DNA: TGTGCCAGCAGCTTTACCTTGCGGAATCACAATGAGCAGTTCTTC
CDR3 protein: CASSFTLRNHNEQFF

J gene: TRBJ1-5
D gene: .
V gene: TRBV12-2
clone size: once
CDR3 DNA: TGTGCAAGTCGCTTACAGGGGATGGGGGACGGCGATCAGCCCCAGCATTTT
CDR3 protein: CASRLQGMGDGDQPQHF

J gene: TRBJ1-1
D gene: .
V gene: TRBV7-2
clone size: .
CDR3 DNA: TGTGCCAGCAGCTTACAAGGAGGCACTGAAGCTTTCTTT
CDR3 protein: CASSLQGGTEAFF

J gene: TRBJ2-3
D gene: TRBD2
V gene: TRBV7-2
clone size: .
CDR3 DNA: TGTGCCAGCAGCTTAGGGTCCGCGGGGGGCTCTAGCACAGATACGCAGTATTTT
CDR3 protein: CASSLGSAGGSSTDTQYF

J gene: TRBJ1-5
D gene: .
V gene: TRBV7-2
clone size: .
CDR3 DNA: TGTGCCAGCAGCTCCAGGCGAGATCAGCCCCAGCATTTT
CDR3 protein: CASSSRRDQPQHF

J gene: TRBJ1-5
D gene: .
V gene: TRBV28
clone size: .
CDR3 DNA: TGTGTGGCGGGGGGGAATAGCAATCAGCCCCAGCATTTT
CDR3 protein: CVAGGNSNQPQHF

J gene: TRBJ2-7
D gene: .
V gene: TRBV7-2
clone size: .
CDR3 DNA: TGTGCCAGCAGCCCTGTAGCGGTACTGTACTACGAGCAGTACTTC
CDR3 protein: CASSPVAVLYYEQYF

J gene: TRBJ1-5
D gene: .
V gene: TRBV4-1
clone size: .
CDR3 DNA: TGCGCCAGCAGCCGCCCAGGGAGCAATCAGCCCCAGCATTTT
CDR3 protein: CASSRPGSNQPQHF

J gene: TRBJ2-7
D gene: TRBD2
V gene: TRBV11-2
clone size: .
CDR3 DNA: TGTGCCAGCAGCTTAGAGTTCCGCGGACTAGCGGGGAGCAGCTCCTACGAGCAGTACTTC
CDR3 protein: CASSLEFRGLAGSSSYEQYF

J gene: TRBJ2-5
D gene: .
V gene: TRBV7-9
clone size: .
CDR3 DNA: TGTGCCAGCAGCTTACTAGCCAGAGAGGAGACCCAGTACTTC
CDR3 protein: CASSLLAREETQYF

J gene: TRBJ2-2
D gene: TRBD2
V gene: TRBV27
clone size: few
CDR3 DNA: TGTGCCAGCAGTTTATTAGCGGGAGGAATCACCGGGGAGCTGTTTTTT
CDR3 protein: CASSLLAGGITGELFF

J gene: TRBJ2-7
D gene: .
V gene: TRBV28
clone size: few
CDR3 DNA: TGTGCCAGCAGCTTAGCCTTTAGCGGAGAATACGAGCAGTACTTC
CDR3 protein: CASSLAFSGEYEQYF

J gene: TRBJ1-4
D gene: TRBD1
V gene: TRBV10-3
clone size: few
CDR3 DNA: TGTGCCATCAGTAACAGGGGTGAAAAACTGTTTTTT
CDR3 protein: CAISNRGEKLFF

J gene: TRBJ2-1
D gene: .
V gene: TRBV4-3
clone size: .
CDR3 DNA: TGCGCCAGCAGCCAAGTGCGGAGAGCCGGAGAGCAGTTCTTC
CDR3 protein: CASSQVRRAGEQFF